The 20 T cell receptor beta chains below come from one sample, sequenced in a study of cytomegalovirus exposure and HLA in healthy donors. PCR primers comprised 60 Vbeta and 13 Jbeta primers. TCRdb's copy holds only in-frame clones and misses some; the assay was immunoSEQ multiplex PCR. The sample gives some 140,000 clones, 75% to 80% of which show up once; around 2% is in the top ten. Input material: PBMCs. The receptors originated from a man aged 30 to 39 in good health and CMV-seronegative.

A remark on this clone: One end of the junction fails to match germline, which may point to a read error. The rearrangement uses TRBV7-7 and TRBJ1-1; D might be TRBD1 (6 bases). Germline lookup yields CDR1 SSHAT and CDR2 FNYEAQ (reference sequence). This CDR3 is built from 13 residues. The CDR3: CASSSGEGGEAFF. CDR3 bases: TGTGCTAGCAGCTCGGGGGAGGGGGGTGAAGCTTTCTTT.

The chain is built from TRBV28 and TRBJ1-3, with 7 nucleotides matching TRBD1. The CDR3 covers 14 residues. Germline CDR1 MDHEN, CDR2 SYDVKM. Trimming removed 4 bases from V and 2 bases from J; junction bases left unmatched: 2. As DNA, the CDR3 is TGTGCCAGCAGTTCCGACAGGGCTGGAAACACCATATATTTT. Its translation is CASSSDRAGNTIYF.

The CDR3 protein is CASSEHRGPGTEAFF. Written as DNA, the CDR3 is TGTGCCAGCAGTGAACACAGGGGGCCAGGCACTGAAGCTTTCTTT. The chain combines TRBV25-1 with TRBJ1-1; the match to TRBD1 covers 9 bases. CDR1 is MGHDK, CDR2 SYGVNS, per germline. V dropped 2 bases and J dropped 4; count of bases not matched to a gene: 5. The CDR3 covers 15 residues. The entire variable domain, with the rest obtained from reference TRBV25-1 and TRBJ1-1, is as follows: EADIYQTPRYLVIGTGKKITLECSQTMGHDKMYWYQQDPGMELHLIHYSYGVNSTEKGDLSSESTVSRIRTEHFPLTLESARPSHTSQYLCASSEHRGPGTEAFFGQGTRLTVV.

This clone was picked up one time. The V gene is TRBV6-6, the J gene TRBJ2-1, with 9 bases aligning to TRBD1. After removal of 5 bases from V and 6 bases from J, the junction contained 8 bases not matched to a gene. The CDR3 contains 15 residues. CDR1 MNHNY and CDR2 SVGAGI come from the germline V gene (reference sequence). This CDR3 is CASSADRGLRNEQFF. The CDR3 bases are TGTGCCAGCAGTGCAGACAGGGGGTTGCGCAATGAGCAGTTCTTC.

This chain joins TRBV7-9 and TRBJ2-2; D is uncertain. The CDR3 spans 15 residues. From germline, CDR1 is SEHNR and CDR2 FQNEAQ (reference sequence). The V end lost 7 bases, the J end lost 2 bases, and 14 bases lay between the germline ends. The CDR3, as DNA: TGTGCCAGCACCGCTCAGGATACCAACACCGGGGAGCTGTTTTTT. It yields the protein CASTAQDTNTGELFF.

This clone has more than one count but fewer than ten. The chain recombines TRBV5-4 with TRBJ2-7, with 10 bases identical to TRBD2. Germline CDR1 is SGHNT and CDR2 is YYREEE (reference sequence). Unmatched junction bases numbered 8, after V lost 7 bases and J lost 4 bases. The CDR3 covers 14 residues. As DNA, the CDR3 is TGTGCCAGCCGCCAAGCGGGAGGGCCGTACGAGCAGTACTTC. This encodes CASRQAGGPYEQYF.

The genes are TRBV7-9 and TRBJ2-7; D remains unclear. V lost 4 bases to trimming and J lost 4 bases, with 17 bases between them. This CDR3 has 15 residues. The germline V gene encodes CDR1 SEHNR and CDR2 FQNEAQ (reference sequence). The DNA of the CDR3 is TGTGCCAGCAGCTCCCGCGCGGAAGAGAGATACGAGCAGTACTTC. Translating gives CASSSRAEERYEQYF.

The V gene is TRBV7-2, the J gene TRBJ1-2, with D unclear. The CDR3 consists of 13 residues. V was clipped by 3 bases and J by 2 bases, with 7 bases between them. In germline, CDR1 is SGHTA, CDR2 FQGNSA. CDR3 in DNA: TGTGCCAGCAGCTTGGCACCCAACTATGGCTACACCTTC. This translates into CASSLAPNYGYTF.

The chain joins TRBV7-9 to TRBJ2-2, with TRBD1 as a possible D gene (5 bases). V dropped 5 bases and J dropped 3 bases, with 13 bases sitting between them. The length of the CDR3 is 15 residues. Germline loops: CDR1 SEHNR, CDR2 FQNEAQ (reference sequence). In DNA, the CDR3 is TGTGCCAGCAGCCCCTTAGGGGCGGACACCGGGGAGCTGTTTTTT. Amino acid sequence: CASSPLGADTGELFF.

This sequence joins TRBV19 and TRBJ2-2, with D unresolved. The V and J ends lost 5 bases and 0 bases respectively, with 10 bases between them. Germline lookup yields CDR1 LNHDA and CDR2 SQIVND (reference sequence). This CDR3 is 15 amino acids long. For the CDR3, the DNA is TGTGCCAGTAGTGAAAGACACGCGAACACCGGGGAGCTGTTTTTT. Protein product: CASSERHANTGELFF. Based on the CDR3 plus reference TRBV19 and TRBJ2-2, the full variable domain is DGGITQSPKYLFRKEGQNVTLSCEQNLNHDAMYWYRQDPGQGLRLIYYSQIVNDFQKGDIAEGYSVSREKKESFPLTVTSAQKNPTAFYLCASSERHANTGELFFGEGSRLTVL.

The CDR3 DNA is TGTGCCAGCAGGACTACTAGCGTGAGCTACACAGATACGCAGTATTTT. Amino acid sequence: CASRTTSVSYTDTQYF. V and J are TRBV2 and TRBJ2-3; 7 nucleotides agree with TRBD2. CDR1 and CDR2 from the germline V gene are SNHLY and FYNNEI. The CDR3 totals 16 residues. V dropped 6 bases and J dropped 2; count of bases not matched to a gene: 11.

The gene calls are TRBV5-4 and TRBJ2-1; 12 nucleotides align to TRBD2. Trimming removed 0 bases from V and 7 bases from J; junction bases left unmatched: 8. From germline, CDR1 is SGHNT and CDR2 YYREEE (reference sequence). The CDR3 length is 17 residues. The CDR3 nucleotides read TGTGCCAGCAGCTTGGTACTAGCGGGAGGAGGTAGGAATGAGCAGTTCTTC. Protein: CASSLVLAGGGRNEQFF.

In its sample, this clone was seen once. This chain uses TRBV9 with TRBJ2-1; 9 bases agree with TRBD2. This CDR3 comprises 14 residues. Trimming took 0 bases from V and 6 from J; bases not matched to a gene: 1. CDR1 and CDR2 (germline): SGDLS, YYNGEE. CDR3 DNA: TGTGCCAGCAGCGTAGGACTAGCGGCCAATGAGCAGTTCTTC. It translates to CASSVGLAANEQFF.

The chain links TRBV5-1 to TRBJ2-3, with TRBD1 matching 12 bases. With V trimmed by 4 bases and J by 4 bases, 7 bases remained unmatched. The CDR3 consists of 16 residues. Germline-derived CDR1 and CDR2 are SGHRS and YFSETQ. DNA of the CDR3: TGCGCCAGCAGCAAGGGGACAGGGGGCAGCGCAGATACGCAGTATTTT. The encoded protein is CASSKGTGGSADTQYF. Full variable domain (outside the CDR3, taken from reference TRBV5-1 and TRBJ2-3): KAGVTQTPRYLIKTRGQQVTLSCSPISGHRSVSWYQQTPGQGLQFLFEYFSETQRNKGNFPGRFSGRQFSNSRSEMNVSTLELGDSALYLCASSKGTGGSADTQYFGPGTRLTVL.

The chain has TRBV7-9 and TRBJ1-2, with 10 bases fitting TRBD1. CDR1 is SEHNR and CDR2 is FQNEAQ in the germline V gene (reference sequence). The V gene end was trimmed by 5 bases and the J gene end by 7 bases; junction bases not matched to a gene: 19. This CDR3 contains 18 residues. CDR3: CASSKNLRDRGRIGGYTF. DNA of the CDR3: TGTGCCAGCAGCAAAAACCTCCGTGACAGGGGGCGAATTGGTGGCTACACCTTC.

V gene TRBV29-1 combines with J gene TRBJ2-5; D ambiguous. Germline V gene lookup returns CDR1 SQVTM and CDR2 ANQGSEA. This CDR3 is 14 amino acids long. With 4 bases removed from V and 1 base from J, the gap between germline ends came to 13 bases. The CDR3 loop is CSVASVEFQETQYF. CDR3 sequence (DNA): TGCAGCGTTGCCAGCGTAGAATTCCAAGAGACCCAGTACTTC.

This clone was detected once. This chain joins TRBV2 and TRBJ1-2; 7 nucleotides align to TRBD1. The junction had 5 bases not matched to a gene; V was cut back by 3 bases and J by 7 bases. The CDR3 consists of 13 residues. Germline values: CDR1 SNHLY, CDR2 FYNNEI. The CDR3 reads CASSETGLGGYTF. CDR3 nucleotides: TGTGCCAGCAGTGAGACAGGGCTGGGTGGCTACACCTTC.

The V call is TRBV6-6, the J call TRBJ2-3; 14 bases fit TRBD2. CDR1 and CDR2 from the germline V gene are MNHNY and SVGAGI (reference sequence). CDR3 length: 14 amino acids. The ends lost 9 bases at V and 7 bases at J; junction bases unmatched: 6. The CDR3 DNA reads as TGTGCCAGTACCGGGACTAGCGGGGGAAATACGCAGTATTTT. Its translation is CASTGTSGGNTQYF.

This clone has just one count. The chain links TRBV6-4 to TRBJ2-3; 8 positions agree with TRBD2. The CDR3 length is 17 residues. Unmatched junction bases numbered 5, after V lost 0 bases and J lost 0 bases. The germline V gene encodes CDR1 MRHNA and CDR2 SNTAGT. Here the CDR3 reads CASSDSAGGGSTDTQYF. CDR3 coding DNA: TGTGCCAGCAGTGACTCTGCGGGAGGCGGAAGCACAGATACGCAGTATTTT.

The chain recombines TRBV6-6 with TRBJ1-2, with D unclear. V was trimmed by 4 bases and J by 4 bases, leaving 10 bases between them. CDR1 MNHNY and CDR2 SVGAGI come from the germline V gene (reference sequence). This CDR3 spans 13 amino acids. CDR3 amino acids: CASSFRGTYGYTF. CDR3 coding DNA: TGTGCCAGCAGTTTTCGGGGAACCTATGGCTACACCTTC.